The TCR beta chain described here comes from a study of blood T cell repertoires in COVID-19. At the level of the study: PBMCs, B-cell-depleted T cells, or T cells were the source of the cDNA or gDNA that made up the material.

Per germline, CDR1 SGHNT and CDR2 YENEEA. With 5 bases removed from V and 5 bases from J, the gap between germline ends came to 17 bases. The CDR3 is 15 amino acids. Assay: immunoSEQ multiplex PCR; the TCRdb copy retains only in-frame clones and omits some. The sample comprises approximately 300,000 clones, 86% of which are singletons, and about 1.7% rests with the top ten. This TCR came from a woman aged 45 to 65 with acute or convalescent COVID-19. The sample taken for sequencing was peripheral blood. The rearrangement links TRBV11-3 to TRBJ2-3; the D gene is possibly TRBD2 (6 bases). The CDR3 region has the DNA TGTGCCAGCAGCAGCCAAGCGGGTATAGAAGATACGCAGTATTTT. Protein product: CASSSQAGIEDTQYF.